Many counts were recorded for the clone carrying this T cell receptor beta chain. This sample is part of a study of spatial heterogeneity in lung cancer. CDR1 LNHDA and CDR2 SQIVND come from the germline V gene (reference sequence). The CDR3 has 12 amino acids. Trimming pared 6 bases from V and 5 bases from J, leaving 7 bases between. MiXCR was run by TCRdb on the 5' RACE reads, yielding one entry per CDR3 protein. The data show tens of thousands of distinct CDR3 sequences, roughly 5.6% seen once. The time point: sample taken at primary tumor resection. Tumor, nontumor lung or frozen PBMC supplied whole RNA that was sequenced unsorted. The donors comprised roughly 71 untreated early-stage non-small cell lung cancer patients.

The genes are TRBV19 and TRBJ1-4, with D uncertain. This receptor was obtained from a female donor with early-stage non-small cell lung cancer. Sequenced material: PBMCs, taken at surgery. The CDR3 DNA reads as TGTGCCAGTAGGCCCCCGAATGAAAAACTGTTTTTT. Translating gives CASRPPNEKLFF.